This T cell receptor beta chain came from a study of CD8+ T cells in alopecia areata. Study details: Roughly 7-11-week-old female C3H/HeJ mice were grafted with skin from spontaneously alopecic approximately 6-13-month-old C3H/HeJ graft donors. Study-level points and caveats: Whereas mice showed it more clearly, TCR sharing across patients was murkier, possibly because of HLA. Elevated clonality characterized lesional scalp relative to normal scalp, particularly in alopecia totalis/universalis.

This clone ranks as medium-sized. The antigen is not known. Germline and genes: mouse. The read falls 4 residues short of the CDR3 end, and the missing part is taken from the germline J gene. Deletions cut 8 bases from V and 3 bases from J, with 7 bases between. Germline V gene lookup returns CDR1 NSHNY and CDR2 SYGAGN. The CDR3 runs 11 residues. Sorting relied on CD4, CD8alpha, NKG2D, NKG2ACE and other markers applied to pooled cutaneous lymph node cells. TCR sequencing used cDNA made by reverse transcription of extracted RNA. The method was immunoSEQ multiplex PCR; TCRdb's version includes in-frame clones alone and lacks a portion of them. The sample lists about 9,000 clones, none appearing once, the ten largest making up over 15%.

The clonotype comes from a C3H/HeJ mouse with alopecia areata. As its MHC haplotype, the strain has H2-k. Sequences were obtained from CD8+ T cells sorted from a lymph node. The chain uses TRBV13-1 and TRBJ2-3; tentatively, D is TRBD1 (5 bases). The CDR3 DNA, read in part, is TGTGCCAGTCACAGGGCAGAA. It translates to CASHRAE. The whole CDR3 reads CASHRAETLYF.